A selection of T cell receptor beta chains follows, all from one sample in a study of blood T cell repertoires in COVID-19. This table comes from immunoSEQ multiplex PCR, and its TCRdb copy is limited to in-frame clones, with some not included. The sample includes roughly 64,000 clones, around 82% of them seen just once. The sample comprised peripheral blood. These TCRs come from a man aged 60 to 75 with COVID-19, enrolled during active disease. Each CDR3 is given with its conserved first and last residue. Fields, in order: clone size, J gene, V gene, D gene, CDR3 DNA, CDR3 protein. The D gene is left open where the match is weak. Only some rows state a clone size, as once, few, many or a class for expanded clones.

-	TRBJ1-4	TRBV28	-	TGTGCCAGCAGACCTTTCCTAGATGAAAAACTGTTTTTT	CASRPFLDEKLFF
once	TRBJ1-1	TRBV19	-	TGTGCCAGTAGTATCCCCCCCGGGAACACTGAAGCTTTCTTT	CASSIPPGNTEAFF
-	TRBJ1-5	TRBV6-5	-	TGTGCCAGCAGGCAGGGAATGAATCAGCCCCAGCATTTT	CASRQGMNQPQHF
-	TRBJ1-3	TRBV7-6	-	TGTGCCAGCAGCCTTGGACAGATCTCTGGAAACACCATATATTTT	CASSLGQISGNTIYF
-	TRBJ1-2	TRBV7-3	TRBD1	TGTGCCAGCAGCGGGAGACAGGGTCATGGCTACACCTTC	CASSGRQGHGYTF
-	TRBJ2-1	TRBV5-1	TRBD2	TGCGCCCAGGGTATCAGGACTAGCGGGGAGTGCTACTACAATGAGCAGTTCTTC	CAQGIRTSGECYYNEQFF
-	TRBJ1-1	TRBV2	TRBD1	TGTGCCAGCAGTGAAGGGGCAGGGGGCACGAACACTGAAGCTTTCTTT	CASSEGAGGTNTEAFF
-	TRBJ1-1	TRBV5-4	-	TGTGCCAGCAGCGGCGGAACAGGAACTGAAGCTTTCTTT	CASSGGTGTEAFF
-	TRBJ2-7	TRBV19	-	TGTGCCAGTAGTATGCAGAGAGGGTACGAGCAGTACTTC	CASSMQRGYEQYF
-	TRBJ2-3	TRBV7-9	TRBD2	TGTGCCAGCAGCTTACGGTCTAGCGGGGGAAGCGACGATACGCAGTATTTT	CASSLRSSGGSDDTQYF
-	TRBJ1-5	TRBV6-5	-	TGTGCCAGCAACCCCAGGGATAATCAGCCCCAGCATTTT	CASNPRDNQPQHF
-	TRBJ2-3	TRBV6-4	-	TGTGCCAGCAGTGATACCGGGACACTGGACACAGATACGCAGTATTTT	CASSDTGTLDTDTQYF
-	TRBJ2-2	TRBV30	-	TGTGCCTGGAGTGGGGGAGAGGGCACCGGGGAGCTGTTTTTT	CAWSGGEGTGELFF
once	TRBJ1-1	TRBV29-1	-	TGCAGCGTTGAGGGGACGGGGACTACTGAAGCTTTCTTT	CSVEGTGTTEAFF
few	TRBJ2-2	TRBV7-9	-	TGTGCCACCTTTCCGGGGTACGGGGAGCTGTTTTTT	CATFPGYGELFF
-	TRBJ2-3	TRBV12-5	-	TGTGCTAGTGGCCGCGAGGGTGGGCAGTATTTT	CASGREGGQYF
once	TRBJ2-6	TRBV28	-	TGTGCCAGCAGTTTAACGCAGGGCTCTGGGGCCAACGTCCTGACTTTC	CASSLTQGSGANVLTF
-	TRBJ2-1	TRBV2	TRBD2	TGTGCCAGCAGCGAAGCGGGAGAGGCATACAATGAGCAGTTCTTC	CASSEAGEAYNEQFF
once	TRBJ1-5	TRBV6-1	TRBD1	TGTGCCAGCAGTGCTATACCGGGACAGGGGGCGCGGCAGCCCCAGCATTTT	CASSAIPGQGARQPQHF